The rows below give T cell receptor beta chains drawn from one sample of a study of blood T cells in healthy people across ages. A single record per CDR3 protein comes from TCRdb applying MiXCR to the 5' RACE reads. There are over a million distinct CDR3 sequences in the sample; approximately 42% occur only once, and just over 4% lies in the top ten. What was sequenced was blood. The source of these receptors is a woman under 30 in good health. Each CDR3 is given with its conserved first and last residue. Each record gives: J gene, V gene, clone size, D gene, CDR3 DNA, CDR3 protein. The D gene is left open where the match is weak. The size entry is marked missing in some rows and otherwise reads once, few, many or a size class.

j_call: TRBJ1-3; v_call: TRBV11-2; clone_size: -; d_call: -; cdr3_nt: TGTGCCAGCAGCTCCGTTAAAGGCAGGGGAAACACCATATATTTT; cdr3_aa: CASSSVKGRGNTIYF
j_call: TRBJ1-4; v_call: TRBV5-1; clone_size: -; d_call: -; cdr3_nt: TGCGCCAGCAGCTTGACGGCCAGGGACGAAAAACTGTTTTTT; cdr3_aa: CASSLTARDEKLFF
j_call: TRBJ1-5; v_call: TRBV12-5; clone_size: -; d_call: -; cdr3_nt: TGTGCTAGTGGTTTGGTACTAGGGAGGCTACTGCAGCCCCAGCATTTT; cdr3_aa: CASGLVLGRLLQPQHF
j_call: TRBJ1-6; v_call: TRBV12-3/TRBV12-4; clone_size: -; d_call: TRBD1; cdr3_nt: TGTGCCAGCAGTCCTAGACAGGGCCGGTCACCCCTCCACTTT; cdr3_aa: CASSPRQGRSPLHF
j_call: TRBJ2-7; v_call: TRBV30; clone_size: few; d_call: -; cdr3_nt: TGTGCCACAGGCGAGCAGTACTTC; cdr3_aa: CATGEQYF
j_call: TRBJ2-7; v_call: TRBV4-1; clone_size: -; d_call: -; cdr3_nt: TGCGCCAGCAGCCAAGTTGCGGTTCCTAACAATGAGCAGTACTTC; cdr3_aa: CASSQVAVPNNEQYF
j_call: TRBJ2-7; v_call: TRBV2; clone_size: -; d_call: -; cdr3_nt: TGTGCCAGCATCAACCTCGAGACCAGGGTTTCGAGTACGTACGAGCAGTACTTC; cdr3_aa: CASINLETRVSSTYEQYF
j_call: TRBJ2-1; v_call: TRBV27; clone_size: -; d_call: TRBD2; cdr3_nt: TGTGCCAGCAGTTTATCGGGGGGGGAGGCGAACAATGAGCAGTTCTTC; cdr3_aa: CASSLSGGEANNEQFF
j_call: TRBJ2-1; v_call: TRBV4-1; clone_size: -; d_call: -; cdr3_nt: TGCGCCAGCAGCCAAGGGGACTTCTCCTACAATGATCAGTTCTTC; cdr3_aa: CASSQGDFSYNDQFF
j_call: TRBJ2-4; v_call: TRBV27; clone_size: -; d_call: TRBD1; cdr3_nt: TGTGCCAGCAGCGCGGCCAGGGGGTTGCCCAAAAACATTCGGTACTTC; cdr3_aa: CASSAARGLPKNIRYF
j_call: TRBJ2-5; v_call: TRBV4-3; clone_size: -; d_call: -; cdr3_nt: TGCGCCAGCAGTTTCGACTTAGACCCCCCGGTGGATGAGCAGTACTTC; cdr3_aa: CASSFDLDPPVDEQYF
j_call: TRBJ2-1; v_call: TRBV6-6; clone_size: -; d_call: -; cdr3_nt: TGTGCCAGCGGACACGGGAGTGTCAATGAGCAGTTCTTC; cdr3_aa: CASGHGSVNEQFF
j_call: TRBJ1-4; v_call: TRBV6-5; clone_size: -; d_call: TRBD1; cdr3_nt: TGTGCCAGCAGCTCGGACAGGCGGAGTGAAAAACTGTGTTTT; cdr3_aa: CASSSDRRSEKLCF
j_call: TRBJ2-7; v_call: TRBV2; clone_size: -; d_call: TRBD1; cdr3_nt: TGTGCCAGCAGTAGCGGACAGGTCGTGCCGGGTGAGCAGTACTTC; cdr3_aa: CASSSGQVVPGEQYF
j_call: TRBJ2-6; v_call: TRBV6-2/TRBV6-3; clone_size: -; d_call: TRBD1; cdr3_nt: TGTGCCAGCGAAACCGGGACAGTGAGCTCTGGGGCCAACGTCCTGACTTTC; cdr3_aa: CASETGTVSSGANVLTF
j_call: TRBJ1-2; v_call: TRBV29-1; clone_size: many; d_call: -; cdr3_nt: TGCAGCGTTGCAGGCAGAGCTAACTATGGCTACACCTTC; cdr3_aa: CSVAGRANYGYTF
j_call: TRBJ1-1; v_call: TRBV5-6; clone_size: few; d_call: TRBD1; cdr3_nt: TGTGCCAGCAGCTTTCGGGACAGGGGGGGCACTGAAGCTTTCTTT; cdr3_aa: CASSFRDRGGTEAFF